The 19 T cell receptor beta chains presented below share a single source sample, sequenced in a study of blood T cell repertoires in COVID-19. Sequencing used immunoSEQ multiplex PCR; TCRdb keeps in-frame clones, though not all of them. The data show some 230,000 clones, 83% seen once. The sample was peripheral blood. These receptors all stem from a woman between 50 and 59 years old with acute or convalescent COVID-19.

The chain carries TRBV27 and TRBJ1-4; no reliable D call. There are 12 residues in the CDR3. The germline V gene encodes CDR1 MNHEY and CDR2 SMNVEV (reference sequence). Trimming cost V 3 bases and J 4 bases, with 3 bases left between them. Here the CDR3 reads CASSFINEKLFF. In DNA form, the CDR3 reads TGTGCCAGCAGTTTCATTAATGAAAAACTGTTTTTT.

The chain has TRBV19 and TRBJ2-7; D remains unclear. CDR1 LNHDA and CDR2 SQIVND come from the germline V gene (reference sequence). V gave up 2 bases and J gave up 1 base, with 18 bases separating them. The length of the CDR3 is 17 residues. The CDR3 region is CASSIKFLGGISYEQYF. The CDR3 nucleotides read TGTGCCAGTAGTATAAAGTTTCTCGGTGGTATTTCCTACGAGCAGTACTTC.

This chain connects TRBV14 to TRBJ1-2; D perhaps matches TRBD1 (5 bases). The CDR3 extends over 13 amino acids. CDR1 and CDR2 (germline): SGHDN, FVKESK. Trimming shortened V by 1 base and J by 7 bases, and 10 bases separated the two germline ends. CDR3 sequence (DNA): TGTGCCAGCAGCCAAGGCAGGGTAACTGGCTACACCTTC. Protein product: CASSQGRVTGYTF.

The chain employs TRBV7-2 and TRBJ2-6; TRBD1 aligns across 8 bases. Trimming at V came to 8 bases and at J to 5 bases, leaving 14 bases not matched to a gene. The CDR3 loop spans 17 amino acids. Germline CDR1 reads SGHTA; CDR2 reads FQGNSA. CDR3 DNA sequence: TGTGCCAGCTCCTGGGGACAGGCTCGTTTTAGGGCCAACGTCCTGACTTTC. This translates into CASSWGQARFRANVLTF.

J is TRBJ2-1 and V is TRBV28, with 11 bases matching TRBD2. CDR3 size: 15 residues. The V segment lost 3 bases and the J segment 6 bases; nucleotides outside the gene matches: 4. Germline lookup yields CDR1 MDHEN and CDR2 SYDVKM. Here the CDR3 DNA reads TGTGCCAGCAGTTTTAGCGGGAGGGGGGTCAATGAGCAGTTCTTC. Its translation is CASSFSGRGVNEQFF.

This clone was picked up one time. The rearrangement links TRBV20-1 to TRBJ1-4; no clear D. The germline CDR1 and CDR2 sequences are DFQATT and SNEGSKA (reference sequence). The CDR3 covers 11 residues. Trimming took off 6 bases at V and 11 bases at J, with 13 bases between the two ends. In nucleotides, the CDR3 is TGCAGTGCCCCCTGGCAGAAGAAACTGTTTTTT. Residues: CSAPWQKKLFF.

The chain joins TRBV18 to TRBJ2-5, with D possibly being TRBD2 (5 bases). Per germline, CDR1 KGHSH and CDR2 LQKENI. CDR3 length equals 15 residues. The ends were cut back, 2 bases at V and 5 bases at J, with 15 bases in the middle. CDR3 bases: TGTGCCAGCTCACCAGTCGTGGGCACGGGGGAGACCCAGTACTTC. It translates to CASSPVVGTGETQYF.

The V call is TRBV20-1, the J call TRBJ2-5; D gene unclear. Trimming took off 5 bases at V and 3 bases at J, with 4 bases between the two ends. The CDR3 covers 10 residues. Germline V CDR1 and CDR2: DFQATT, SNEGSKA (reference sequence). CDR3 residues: CSAPEETQYF. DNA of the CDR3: TGCAGTGCTCCCGAAGAGACCCAGTACTTC.

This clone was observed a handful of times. This CDR3 reads CASSRREIYNEQFF. The CDR3 DNA sequence: TGTGCCAGCAGCCGGCGGGAGATCTACAATGAGCAGTTCTTC. The chain recombines TRBV3-1 (or the pseudogene TRBV3-2) with TRBJ2-1, with TRBD2 matching over 7 bases. Germline V gene sequence: CDR1 LGHDT, CDR2 YNNKEL (reference sequence). V dropped 4 bases and J dropped 3; count of bases not matched to a gene: 3. The CDR3 runs 14 residues.

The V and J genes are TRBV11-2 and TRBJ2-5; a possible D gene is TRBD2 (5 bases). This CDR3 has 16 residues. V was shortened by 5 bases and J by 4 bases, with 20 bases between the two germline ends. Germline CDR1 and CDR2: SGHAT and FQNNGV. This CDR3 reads CASSPWADEEVETQYF. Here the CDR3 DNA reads TGTGCCAGCAGCCCCTGGGCCGACGAGGAGGTAGAGACCCAGTACTTC.

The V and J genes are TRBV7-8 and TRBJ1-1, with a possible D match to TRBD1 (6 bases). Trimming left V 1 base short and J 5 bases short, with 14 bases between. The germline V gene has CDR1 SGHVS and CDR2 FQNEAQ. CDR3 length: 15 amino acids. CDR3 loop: CASSLDKGGDTEAFF. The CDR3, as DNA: TGTGCCAGCAGCTTAGACAAAGGGGGAGATACTGAAGCTTTCTTT.

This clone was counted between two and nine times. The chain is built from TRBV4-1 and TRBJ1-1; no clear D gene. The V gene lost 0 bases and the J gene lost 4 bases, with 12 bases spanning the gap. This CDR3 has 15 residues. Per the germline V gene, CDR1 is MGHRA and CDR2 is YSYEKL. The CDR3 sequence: CASSQDEGEGTEAFF. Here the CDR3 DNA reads TGCGCCAGCAGCCAAGATGAGGGAGAGGGCACTGAAGCTTTCTTT.

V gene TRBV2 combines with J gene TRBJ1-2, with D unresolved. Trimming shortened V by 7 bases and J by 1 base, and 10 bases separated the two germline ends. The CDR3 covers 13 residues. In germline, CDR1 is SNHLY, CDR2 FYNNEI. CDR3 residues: CASTFQRNYGYTF. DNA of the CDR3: TGTGCCAGCACTTTCCAGCGTAACTATGGCTACACCTTC.

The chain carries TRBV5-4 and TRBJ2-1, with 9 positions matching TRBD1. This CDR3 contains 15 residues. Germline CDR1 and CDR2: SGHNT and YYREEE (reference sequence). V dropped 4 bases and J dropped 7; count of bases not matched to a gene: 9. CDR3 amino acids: CASSTGTGTLNEQFF. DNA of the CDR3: TGTGCCAGCAGCACGGGGACAGGGACCTTAAATGAGCAGTTCTTC.

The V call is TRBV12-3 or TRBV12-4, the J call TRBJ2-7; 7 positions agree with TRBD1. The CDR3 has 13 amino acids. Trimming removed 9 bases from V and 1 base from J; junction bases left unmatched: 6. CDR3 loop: CASLRDSSYEQYF. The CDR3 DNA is TGTGCCAGTTTACGGGACAGTTCCTACGAGCAGTACTTC.

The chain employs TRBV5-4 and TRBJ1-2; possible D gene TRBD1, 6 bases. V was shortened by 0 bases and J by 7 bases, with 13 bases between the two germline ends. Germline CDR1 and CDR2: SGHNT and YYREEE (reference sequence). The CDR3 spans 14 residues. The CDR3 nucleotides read TGTGCCAGCAGCTTGGGCGGGGGCGCAAGTGGCTACACCTTC. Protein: CASSLGGGASGYTF.

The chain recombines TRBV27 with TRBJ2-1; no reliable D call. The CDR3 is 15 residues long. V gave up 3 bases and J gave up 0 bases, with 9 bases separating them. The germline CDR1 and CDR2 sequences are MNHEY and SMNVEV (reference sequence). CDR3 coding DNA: TGTGCCAGCAGTTTTAGCCGGAGCTCCTACAATGAGCAGTTCTTC. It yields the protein CASSFSRSSYNEQFF.

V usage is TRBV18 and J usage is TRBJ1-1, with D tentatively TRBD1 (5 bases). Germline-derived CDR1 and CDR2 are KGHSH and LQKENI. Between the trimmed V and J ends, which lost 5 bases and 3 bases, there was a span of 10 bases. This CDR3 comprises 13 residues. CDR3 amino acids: CASSEGQDTEAFF. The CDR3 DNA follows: TGTGCCAGCTCAGAAGGACAAGACACTGAAGCTTTCTTT. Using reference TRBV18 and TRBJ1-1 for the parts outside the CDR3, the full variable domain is NAGVMQNPRHLVRRRGQEARLRCSPMKGHSHVYWYRQLPEEGLKFMVYLQKENIIDESGMPKERFSAEFPKEGPSILRIQQVVRGDSAAYFCASSEGQDTEAFFGQGTRLTVV.

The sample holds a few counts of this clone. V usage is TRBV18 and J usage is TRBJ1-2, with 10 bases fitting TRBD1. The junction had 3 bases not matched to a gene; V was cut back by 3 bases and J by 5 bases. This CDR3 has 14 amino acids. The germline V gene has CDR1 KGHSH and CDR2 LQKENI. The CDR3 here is CASSPPGQGYGYTF. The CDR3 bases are TGTGCCAGCTCACCGCCGGGACAGGGGTATGGCTACACCTTC. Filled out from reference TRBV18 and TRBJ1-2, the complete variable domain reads NAGVMQNPRHLVRRRGQEARLRCSPMKGHSHVYWYRQLPEEGLKFMVYLQKENIIDESGMPKERFSAEFPKEGPSILRIQQVVRGDSAAYFCASSPPGQGYGYTFGSGTRLTVV.